This TCR beta chain was identified in a study of T-cell reconstitution after alpha-beta-depleted transplantation in children. Using unique molecular identifiers, the investigators prepared the TCRbeta library. TCRdb re-analysed the PCR reads in MiXCR, keeping a single row per CDR3 protein. The table lists 350,000 to 450,000 distinct CDR3 sequences, 13% of them singletons. This CDR3 has 15 residues. The V gene lost 1 base and the J gene lost 0 bases, with 7 bases spanning the gap. Germline CDR1 is SGHRS and CDR2 is YFSETQ. This clonotype came up many times. This TCR came from a human donor who donated a stem cell graft to a child with Fanconi anemia. This chain joins TRBV5-1 and TRBJ2-2, with D perhaps TRBD2 (5 bases). The material was PBMCs, obtained from the stem cell graft. The CDR3 loop reads CASSLLRANTGELFF. DNA for the CDR3: TGCGCCAGCAGCTTGTTGAGGGCGAACACCGGGGAGCTGTTTTTT.